Listed here is a single T cell receptor (beta chain). Other DNA sequences from this sample encode an identical CDR3 as well. Trimming cost V 0 bases and J 4 bases, with 3 bases left between them. CDR1 and CDR2 (germline): DFQATT, SNEGSKA (reference sequence). The CDR3 has 11 residues. This entry is derived from a study of blood T cell repertoires in COVID-19. TCRdb's copy holds only in-frame clones and misses some; the assay was immunoSEQ multiplex PCR. Of approximately 100,000 clones listed, around 88% were seen once; the top ten hold 25%. This chain joins TRBV20-1 and TRBJ2-5, with unresolved D. This clonotype originated in a human donor in a cohort sampled during active COVID-19. Sequencing was performed on peripheral blood. This CDR3 is CSARDRETQYF. CDR3 in DNA: TGCAGTGCTAGAGATCGAGAGACCCAGTACTTC.